This T cell receptor (beta chain) was documented in a study of shared clonotypes between healthy human individuals. The CDR3 is made up of 15 amino acids. The V and J ends lost 6 bases and 1 base, in that order; junction bases with no gene match: 6. Looked up from germline, CDR1 is LGHNA and CDR2 is YNFKEQ. Authors' processing steps: ImmunoSEQ only sent back junction sequences with no quality scores, so filtering was done differently. The repertoire was sequenced with immunoSEQ multiplex PCR; TCRdb's copy has only in-frame clones and lacks some. The DNA was the basis for D and trimming; V, J and clone size are from that table. The profile shows approximately 1.5 million clones, less than 99% of them singletons.

Sequences were obtained from naive CD4+ T cells sorted from blood. Subset in this sample: CD45RA+ positively selected. This clonotype was obtained from a man aged 25-40 years in good health. The J gene is TRBJ1-5, the V gene TRBV4-2; 7 bases are shared with TRBD1. CDR3 in amino acids: CASRAGQSSNQPQHF. CDR3 DNA: TGTGCCAGCAGGGCGGGACAGTCAAGCAATCAGCCCCAGCATTTT.